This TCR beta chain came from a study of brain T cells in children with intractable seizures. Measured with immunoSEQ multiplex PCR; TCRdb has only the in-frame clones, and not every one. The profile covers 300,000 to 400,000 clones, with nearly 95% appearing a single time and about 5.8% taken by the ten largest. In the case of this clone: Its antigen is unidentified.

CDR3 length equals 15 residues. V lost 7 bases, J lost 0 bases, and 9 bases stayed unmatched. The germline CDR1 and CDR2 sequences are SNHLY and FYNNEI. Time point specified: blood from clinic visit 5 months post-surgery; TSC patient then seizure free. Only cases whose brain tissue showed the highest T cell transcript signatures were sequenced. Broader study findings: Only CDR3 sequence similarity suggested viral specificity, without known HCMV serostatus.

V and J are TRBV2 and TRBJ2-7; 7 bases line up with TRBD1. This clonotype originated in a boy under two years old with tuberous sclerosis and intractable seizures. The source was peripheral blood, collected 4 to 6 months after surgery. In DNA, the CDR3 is TGTGCCAGCATGGGAGCACAGGGGCCCTCCTACGAGCAGTACTTC. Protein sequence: CASMGAQGPSYEQYF. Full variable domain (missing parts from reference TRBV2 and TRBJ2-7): EPEVTQTPSHQVTQMGQEVILRCVPISNHLYFYWYRQILGQKVEFLVSFYNNEISEKSEIFDDQFSVERPDGSNFTLKIRSTKLEDSAMYFCASMGAQGPSYEQYFGPGTRLTVT.